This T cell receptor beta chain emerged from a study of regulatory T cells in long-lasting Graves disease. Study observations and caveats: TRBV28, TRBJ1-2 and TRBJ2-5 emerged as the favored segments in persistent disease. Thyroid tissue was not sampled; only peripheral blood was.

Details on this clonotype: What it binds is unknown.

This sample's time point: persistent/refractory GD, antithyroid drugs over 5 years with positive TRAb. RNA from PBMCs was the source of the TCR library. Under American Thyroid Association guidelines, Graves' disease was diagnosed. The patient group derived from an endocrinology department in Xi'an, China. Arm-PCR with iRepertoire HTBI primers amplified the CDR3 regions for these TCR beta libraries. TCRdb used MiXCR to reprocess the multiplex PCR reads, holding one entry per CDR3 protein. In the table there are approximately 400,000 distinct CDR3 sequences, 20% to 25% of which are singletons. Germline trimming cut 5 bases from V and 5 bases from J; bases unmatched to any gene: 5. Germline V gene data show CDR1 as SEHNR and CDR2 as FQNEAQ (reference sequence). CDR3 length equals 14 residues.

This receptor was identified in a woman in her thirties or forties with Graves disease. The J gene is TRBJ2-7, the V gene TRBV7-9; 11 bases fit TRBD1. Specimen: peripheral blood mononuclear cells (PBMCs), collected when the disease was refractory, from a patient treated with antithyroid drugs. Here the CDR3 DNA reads TGTGCCAGCAGCAGCGGACAGGGGGCCCACGAGCAGTACTTC. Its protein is CASSSGQGAHEQYF.